This T cell receptor beta chain is from a study of cytomegalovirus exposure and HLA in healthy donors. About the study: Approximately 190 million T cells yielded more than 95 million unique TCR beta sequences, as an earlier analysis found.

Findings and limits, study-wide: Trimming of TCR beta V- and J-genes showed a link, identified in a later analysis, to a missense DCLRE1C variant. Most likely, a cluster of highly shared sequence variants arose as a sequencing artifact.

As to this clone: The target antigen is unknown.

The CDR3 has 13 residues. V was shortened by 2 bases and J by 1 base, with 6 bases between the two germline ends. Germline V CDR1 and CDR2: SGHAT, FQNNGV. The study ran its PCR with 60 Vbeta and 13 Jbeta primers. The method was immunoSEQ multiplex PCR; TCRdb's version includes in-frame clones alone and lacks a portion of them. The top ten clones hold roughly 0.5% of a sample with 130,000 or so clones, approximately 86% of them seen once. The specimen sequenced was PBMCs. The source of this sequence is a woman aged 35 to 49 in good health and CMV-seronegative. The chain employs TRBV11-2 and TRBJ2-7; perhaps TRBD1 as D (5 bases). The CDR3, as DNA: TGTGCCAGCAGCTTACAGGGATCCTACGAGCAGTACTTC. Translating gives CASSLQGSYEQYF.